The clone carrying this T cell receptor (beta chain) occurred many times. Alpha- and beta-chain coverage of first-strand cDNA came from TRAV- and TRBV-specific primers. With a V-primer adapter and a constant-region primer, TCRs were amplified for around 21 PCR cycles. Isolated mRNA underwent amplification by in vitro transcription. TCRdb processed the reads anew with MiXCR; each CDR3 protein has one entry. This sample has around 80,000 distinct CDR3 sequences; under 20% occur once, and the top ten carry roughly 1.4%. The source of the sample is a study of low-dose radiotherapy and immunotherapy resistance in tumors. Study overall: Cohort 1 was given 0.5 Gy fractions every 2 weeks, 6.5 Gy in total. Given every two weeks, intravenous cyclophosphamide 200 mg/m2 preceded radiation and immunotherapy by one day.

CDR3 length equals 16 residues. Per germline, CDR1 KGHDR and CDR2 SFDVKD. V shed 5 bases and J 4 bases; nucleotides not matched to a gene: 9. The time point here: after trial treatment. Treatment of the sample: LDRT plus nivolumab, ipilimumab, low-dose cyclophosphamide and aspirin (RACIN trial). In the RACIN dose-escalation trial, donors got nivolumab plus ipilimumab with aspirin, cyclophosphamide and radiotherapy. This receptor was obtained from a male donor with prostate cancer. The chain carries TRBV24-1 and TRBJ2-3; TRBD1 aligns across 9 bases. Source: PBMCs, taken after low-dose radiotherapy plus immunotherapy. CDR3 residues: CATSVPGQGIADTQYF. The CDR3 region has the DNA TGTGCCACCAGTGTCCCGGGACAGGGCATAGCAGATACGCAGTATTTT.